This T cell receptor beta chain came from a study of CXCR3-negative and CXCR3-positive naive CD8 T cells. Study in general: Per-library TRB read counts averaged about 1.5 +/- 0.3 million, adding up to approximately 130 million in total. Broader study findings: Comparably high diversity was seen in both naive subsets, and much lower diversity in memory CD8+ cells. Naive cells with CXCR3 showed TRB CDR3s that were more hydrophobic than those in CXCR3-negative naive cells. The naive subsets expressed comparable surface CD5, and the authors inferred TCR strength from TRB CDR3 properties.

A note on this clonotype: Its antigen remains unknown.

cDNA libraries for TRB were generated by 5' RACE incorporating UMI labels. One entry per CDR3 protein, without DNA, is what TCRdb gives after re-calling the 5' RACE reads. The sample shows around 120,000 distinct CDR3 sequences, and approximately 0.54% sits with its ten largest clones. Sequenced material: naive CXCR3+ CD8+ T cells from blood. Subset given: CD45RO-CCR7+CD27+CD95- naive CD8+ T cells expressing CXCR3 (TNR3+). This clonotype was obtained from a human donor in good health. Some clones in this sample may be carry-over from other donors' samples.

The CDR3 sequence: CASASRGTGGIEAFF. The chain carries TRBV28 and TRBJ1-1; TCRdb reports TRBD1, a call that lacks DNA to check it against. CDR1 and CDR2 (germline): MDHEN, SYDVKM. The CDR3 has 15 residues.